This T cell receptor beta chain was identified in a study of technical replicates of blood from a handful of donors. Only in-frame clones appear in the TCRdb table, and some are missing; sequencing was by immunoSEQ multiplex PCR. The sample has approximately 90,000 clones; around 96% are singletons. The CDR3 is made up of 13 amino acids. Germline CDR1 MNHNS, CDR2 SASEGT. The V and J ends lost 8 bases and 2 bases, in that order; junction bases with no gene match: 6. The sample was T cells isolated from PBMCs. This rearrangement joins TRBV6-1 to TRBJ2-7; TRBD1 matches at 7 bases. The receptor was isolated from a human donor in good health. CDR3 in amino acids: CASGGQPTYEQYF. The CDR3, as DNA: TGTGCCAGCGGGGGACAGCCAACCTACGAGCAGTACTTC.